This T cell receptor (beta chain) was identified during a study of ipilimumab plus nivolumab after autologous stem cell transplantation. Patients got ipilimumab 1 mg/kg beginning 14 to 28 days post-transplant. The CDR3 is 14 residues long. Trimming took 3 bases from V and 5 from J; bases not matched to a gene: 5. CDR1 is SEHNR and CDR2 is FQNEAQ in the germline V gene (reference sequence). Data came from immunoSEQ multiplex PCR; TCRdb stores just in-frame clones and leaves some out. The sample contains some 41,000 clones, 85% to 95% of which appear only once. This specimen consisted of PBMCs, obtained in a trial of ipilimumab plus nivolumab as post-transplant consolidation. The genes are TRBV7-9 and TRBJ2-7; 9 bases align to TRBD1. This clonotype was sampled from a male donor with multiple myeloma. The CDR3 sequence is CASSFGTGIDEQYF. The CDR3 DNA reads TGTGCCAGCAGCTTCGGGACAGGGATTGACGAGCAGTACTTC.